A single sample gave rise to the 21 T cell receptor beta chains below, sequenced in a study of identical twins' blood T cells. TCRdb analysed the 5' RACE reads with MiXCR anew, one entry per CDR3 protein. The profile shows 350,000 to 450,000 distinct CDR3 sequences, roughly 31% of them singletons. Sequencing was performed on PBMCs. Receptors originate from a woman between 18 and 55 years old in good health.

J is TRBJ2-4 and V is TRBV5-1, with D perhaps matching TRBD1 (5 bases). V lost 4 bases, J lost 6 bases, and 17 bases lay in between. Germline V lookup: CDR1 SGHRS, CDR2 YFSETQ. CDR3 length equals 15 residues. CDR3: CASSLKDGDRNIQYF. The CDR3 bases are TGCGCCAGCAGCCTGAAAGACGGAGACAGAAACATTCAGTACTTC.

J is TRBJ2-7 and V is TRBV20-1; D not certain. The length of the CDR3 is 14 residues. Trimming stripped 6 bases from V and 0 bases from J, with 15 bases between. Germline V gene sequence: CDR1 DFQATT, CDR2 SNEGSKA (reference sequence). This CDR3 is CSAIPGPDSYEQYF. CDR3 bases: TGCAGTGCAATCCCCGGACCCGACTCCTACGAGCAGTACTTC.

The V gene is TRBV6-6, the J gene TRBJ2-5; 7 positions agree with TRBD1. V dropped 4 bases and J dropped 1; count of bases not matched to a gene: 6. The CDR3 extends over 15 amino acids. Germline CDR1 reads MNHNY; CDR2 reads SVGAGI (reference sequence). The CDR3 bases are TGTGCCAGCAGTTCGTCCCGGGACAGCCAAGAGACCCAGTACTTC. It yields the protein CASSSSRDSQETQYF.

The gene calls are TRBV25-1 and TRBJ2-1; TRBD1 aligns across 7 bases. With 4 bases clipped from V and 8 bases from J, the junction kept 5 bases outside the gene matches. The CDR3 has 13 residues. CDR1 and CDR2 from the germline V gene are MGHDK and SYGVNS. The DNA for the CDR3 is TGTGCCAGCAGTGGACAGGGAAACGATGAGCAGTTCTTC. Protein: CASSGQGNDEQFF.

V is TRBV7-9 and J is TRBJ1-4; D ambiguous. Germline V lookup: CDR1 SEHNR, CDR2 FQNEAQ (reference sequence). This CDR3 has 14 amino acids. Deletions cut 3 bases from V and 3 bases from J, with 8 bases between. The CDR3 is CASSLASSNEKLFF. The CDR3 bases are TGTGCCAGCAGCTTGGCATCTTCTAATGAAAAACTGTTTTTT.

There are a few counts of this clonotype. One end of the junction is discordant with germline, which a read error may explain. The V and J genes are TRBV6-2 or TRBV6-3 and TRBJ1-5; no clear D gene. The CDR3 is 13 residues long. Germline V gene data show CDR1 as MNHEY and CDR2 as SVGEGT. For the CDR3, the DNA is TGTGCCAGCAGTCCCGGCTCGTATCATCCCCAGCATTTT. This translates into CASSPGSYHPQHF.

This clonotype turned up a few times. The V call is TRBV28, the J call TRBJ1-5; possibly TRBD1 for D (5 bases). The CDR3 runs to 11 residues. The germline V and J ends were trimmed by 11 bases and 15 bases, with 20 bases remaining between them. Per the germline V gene, CDR1 is MDHEN and CDR2 is SYDVKM. The CDR3 DNA reads TGTGCCTCAGCGGCAGGGCTCGATGGGCATTTT. It encodes CASAAGLDGHF. Drawing the rest from reference TRBV28 and TRBJ1-5, the complete variable domain is DVKVTQSSRYLVKRTGEKVFLECVQDMDHENMFWYRQDPGLGLRLIYFSYDVKMKEKGDIPEGYSVSREKKERFSLILESASTNQTSMYLCASAAGLDGHFGDGTRLSIL.

This clonotype was seen at least ten times. The chain combines TRBV2 with TRBJ1-3; D is undetermined. Trimming took 6 bases from V and 7 from J, leaving 4 bases between them. This CDR3 has 10 residues. The germline gives CDR1 SNHLY, CDR2 FYNNEI. The CDR3 is CASSMNTIYF. The CDR3 DNA reads TGTGCCAGCAGCATGAACACCATATATTTT.

This clonotype was recorded a few times. The CDR3, as DNA: TGTGCCAGCAGTTTTCCCAAAGATGGCTACACCTTC. It codes for CASSFPKDGYTF. The genes are TRBV28 and TRBJ1-2; D is ambiguous. The ends were cut back, 3 bases at V and 6 bases at J, with 8 bases in the middle. This CDR3 is 12 amino acids long. Germline V gives CDR1 MDHEN, CDR2 SYDVKM.

This clonotype was observed a handful of times. The V and J genes are TRBV7-2 and TRBJ2-2, with D unclear. Trimming left V 3 bases short and J 8 bases short, with 16 bases between. The V gene's germline CDR1 is SGHTA and CDR2 FQGNSA. CDR3 length: 15 residues. CDR3 region: CASSLEPSRAGELFF. The CDR3 nucleotides read TGTGCCAGCAGCTTGGAGCCCTCTAGGGCTGGGGAGCTGTTTTTT.

The CDR3 here is CASSQDSGPTDTQYF. The CDR3, as DNA: TGCGCCAGCAGCCAAGATTCCGGTCCAACAGATACGCAGTATTTT. The chain has TRBV4-3 and TRBJ2-3; D uncertain. The germline V gene encodes CDR1 LGHNA and CDR2 YSLEER. This CDR3 is 15 amino acids long. V lost 0 bases and J lost 3, with 10 bases in between.

V is TRBV28 and J is TRBJ1-6; tentatively, D is TRBD1 (5 bases). With 6 bases removed from V and 3 bases from J, the gap between germline ends came to 9 bases. CDR1 is MDHEN and CDR2 is SYDVKM in the germline V gene. This CDR3 contains 14 residues. The CDR3 sequence: CASSGGDYNSPLHF. The CDR3 DNA follows: TGTGCCAGCAGCGGAGGGGACTATAATTCACCCCTCCACTTT.

In its sample, this clonotype was seen a few times. At one boundary the junction diverges from the germline segment, which might be a read error. The chain uses TRBV20-1 and TRBJ1-2; D unclear. The CDR3 runs to 15 residues. CDR1 is DFQATT and CDR2 is SNEGSKA in the germline V gene (reference sequence). CDR3 coding DNA: TGCAGTGCCAGAGATAGCGCCCGGAGCGGCTATGGCTACACCTTC. Translating it yields CSARDSARSGYGYTF.

This clonotype turned up a few times. The DNA of the CDR3 is TGCAGTGCTAGAGAATCAGGGCTGGATCAGCCCCAGCATTTT. Residues: CSARESGLDQPQHF. This sequence joins TRBV20-1 and TRBJ1-5; D perhaps matches TRBD1 (5 bases). V lost 0 bases and J lost 5, with 11 bases in between. CDR3 size: 14 residues. Germline CDR1 DFQATT, CDR2 SNEGSKA (reference sequence).

CDR3 sequence reads: CAISWTGGDEQFF. For the CDR3, the DNA is TGTGCCATCAGTTGGACTGGAGGGGATGAGCAGTTCTTC. The rearrangement uses TRBV10-3 and TRBJ2-1, with D possibly matching TRBD2 (6 bases). V was pared by 5 bases and J by 8 bases, with 13 bases between. The CDR3 is 13 residues long. Germline V gene data show CDR1 as ENHRY and CDR2 as SYGVKD.

This clonotype came up a few times. This chain joins TRBV20-1 and TRBJ1-2; D is unresolved. The CDR3 extends over 13 amino acids. CDR1 DFQATT and CDR2 SNEGSKA come from the germline V gene (reference sequence). Trimming took 3 bases from V and 2 from J, leaving 10 bases between them. CDR3 bases: TGCAGTGCTAGCGGCGGGATCAACTATGGCTACACCTTC. Amino acids: CSASGGINYGYTF.

This clonotype was recorded once. The V gene is TRBV19, the J gene TRBJ1-1; D unresolved. The CDR3 totals 12 residues. CDR1 LNHDA and CDR2 SQIVND come from the germline V gene (reference sequence). The V end lost 2 bases, the J end lost 3 bases, and 4 bases lay between the germline ends. CDR3: CASSISDTEAFF. The CDR3, as DNA: TGTGCCAGTAGTATATCGGACACTGAAGCTTTCTTT.

The table lists this clonotype with a few counts. This chain connects TRBV7-9 to TRBJ1-2; tentatively, D is TRBD1 (5 bases). Germline V gives CDR1 SEHNR, CDR2 FQNEAQ (reference sequence). Trimming took off 1 base at V and 3 bases at J, with 12 bases between the two ends. The CDR3 consists of 15 residues. The CDR3 nucleotides read TGTGCCAGCAGCTTAGGCCAGGGCAATTACTATGGCTACACCTTC. Residues: CASSLGQGNYYGYTF.

This clonotype was recorded a few times. The chain combines TRBV11-2 with TRBJ2-7, with D unresolved. Germline CDR1 is SGHAT and CDR2 is FQNNGV. The V end was cut by 4 bases, the J end by 2 bases, with 12 bases between. The CDR3 is 14 residues long. CDR3 sequence: CASSSTGPTYEQYF. As DNA, the CDR3 is TGTGCCAGCAGCTCAACCGGGCCGACCTACGAGCAGTACTTC. Full variable domain (remainder filled in from reference TRBV11-2 and TRBJ2-7): EAGVAQSPRYKIIEKRQSVAFWCNPISGHATLYWYQQILGQGPKLLIQFQNNGVVDDSQLPKDRFSAERLKGVDSTLKIQPAKLEDSAVYLCASSSTGPTYEQYFGPGTRLTVT.

This clonotype was counted ten times or more. CDR3 nucleotide sequence: TGCGCCAGCAGCCCACAGGGGGCGACCACTGAAGCTTTCTTT. Translating gives CASSPQGATTEAFF. The V call is TRBV5-1, the J call TRBJ1-1, with TRBD1 matching over 9 bases. In germline, CDR1 is SGHRS, CDR2 YFSETQ. V lost 4 bases to trimming and J lost 4 bases; unmatched junction nucleotides: 5. The CDR3 sequence is 14 residues long.

There are many counts of this clonotype. V and J are TRBV11-2 and TRBJ2-2, with D perhaps matching TRBD1 (5 bases). CDR3 length equals 14 residues. With 0 bases removed from V and 7 bases from J, the gap between germline ends came to 9 bases. The germline CDR1 and CDR2 sequences are SGHAT and FQNNGV. This chain's CDR3 is CASSLEAGIGELFF. The CDR3 DNA sequence: TGTGCCAGCAGCTTAGAGGCAGGGATCGGGGAGCTGTTTTTT.